This T cell receptor (beta chain) appears in the sequencing data of a study of cytomegalovirus exposure and HLA in healthy donors. Turning to this clone: Its antigen remains unknown.

Study-wide results and caveats: Most subjects' HLA-A and HLA-B alleles were reportedly predicted from TCR beta sequences.

Per germline, CDR1 ENHRY and CDR2 SYGVKD. Trimming removed 6 bases from V and 6 bases from J; junction bases left unmatched: 10. The CDR3 spans 14 residues. The PCR made use of 60 Vbeta and 13 Jbeta primers. The assay was immunoSEQ multiplex PCR, and TCRdb's table has in-frame clones only and misses some. The sample holds approximately 100,000 clones, roughly 67% seen once. The sequenced sample consisted of PBMCs. The receptor comes from a man in his forties or fifties in good health and CMV-seronegative. The chain has TRBV10-3 and TRBJ1-1; the match to TRBD1 covers 7 bases. The CDR3 DNA reads as TGTGCCATCAGAACTAACTCGGGACAGTCTGAAGCTTTCTTT. It codes for CAIRTNSGQSEAFF.